This paragraph reports one T cell receptor (beta chain). No antigen is known for it. The CDR3 spans 16 residues. Germline CDR1 is MNHEY and CDR2 is SVGAGI. V lost 0 bases and J lost 4, with 12 bases in between. Of the isolated RNA, all was reverse transcribed, and so the sequenced material was expressed TCRB transcripts. Some clones are missing from TCRdb's copy, which holds only in-frame ones; the method was immunoSEQ multiplex PCR. Of 120,000 to 150,000 clones in the sample, under 60% were seen once. The record originates from a study of beta chain features in type 1 diabetes. Study in general: Examination spanned around 110,000,000 sorted cells from all samples. Regarding the study as a whole: The naive, central memory and Treg TCRB repertoires looked more alike in patients than they did in healthy donors.

CD45RO/CCR7/CD25/CD127/CD95/CD27 staining was used to isolate CD4+ naive, central memory, regulatory and stem cell-like memory cells by sorting. The TCR sequence derives from a man aged 18 to 30 in good health. Sequencing was carried out using Tregs from blood. The chain combines TRBV6-5 with TRBJ2-2; D gene uncertain. CDR3 DNA sequence: TGTGCCAGCAGTTACTCGGCCCCTTTTGGCACCGGGGAGCTGTTTTTT. This sequence encodes CASSYSAPFGTGELFF.